This T cell receptor (beta chain) was found in a study of blood T cell repertoires in COVID-19. Study summary: Sites in the United States, Italy and Spain provided acute and convalescent COVID-19 samples. In each case, the material was cDNA or gDNA derived from T cells, B-cell-depleted T cells, or PBMCs.

Generated by immunoSEQ multiplex PCR, the TCRdb table keeps only in-frame clones and is missing some. The sample contains over 250,000 clones, 70% to 90% of which appear only once. The source is a woman aged 45-59 years with acute or convalescent COVID-19. The source material was peripheral blood.

CDR3 sequence: CASSVGPQSITGQPQHF. The CDR3 DNA follows: TGTGCCAGCAGCGTAGGTCCCCAGAGCATCACAGGGCAGCCCCAGCATTTT. This chain connects TRBV9 to TRBJ1-5; tentatively, D is TRBD1 (6 bases). Trimming removed 0 bases from V and 7 bases from J, with 20 bases in between. This CDR3 has 17 amino acids. CDR1 is SGDLS and CDR2 is YYNGEE in the germline V gene.